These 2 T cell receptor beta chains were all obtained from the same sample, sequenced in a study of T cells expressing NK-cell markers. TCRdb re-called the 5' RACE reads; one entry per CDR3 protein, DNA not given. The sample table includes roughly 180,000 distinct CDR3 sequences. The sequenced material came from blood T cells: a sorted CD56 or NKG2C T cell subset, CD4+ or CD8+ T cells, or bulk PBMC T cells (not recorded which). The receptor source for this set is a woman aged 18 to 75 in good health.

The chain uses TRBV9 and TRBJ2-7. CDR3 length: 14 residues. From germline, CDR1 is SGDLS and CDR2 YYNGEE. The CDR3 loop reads CASSPVAQAYEQYF.

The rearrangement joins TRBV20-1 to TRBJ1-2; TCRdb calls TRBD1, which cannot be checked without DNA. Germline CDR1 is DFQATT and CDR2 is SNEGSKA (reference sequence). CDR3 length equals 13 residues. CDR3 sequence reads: CSARPGIDYGYTF.